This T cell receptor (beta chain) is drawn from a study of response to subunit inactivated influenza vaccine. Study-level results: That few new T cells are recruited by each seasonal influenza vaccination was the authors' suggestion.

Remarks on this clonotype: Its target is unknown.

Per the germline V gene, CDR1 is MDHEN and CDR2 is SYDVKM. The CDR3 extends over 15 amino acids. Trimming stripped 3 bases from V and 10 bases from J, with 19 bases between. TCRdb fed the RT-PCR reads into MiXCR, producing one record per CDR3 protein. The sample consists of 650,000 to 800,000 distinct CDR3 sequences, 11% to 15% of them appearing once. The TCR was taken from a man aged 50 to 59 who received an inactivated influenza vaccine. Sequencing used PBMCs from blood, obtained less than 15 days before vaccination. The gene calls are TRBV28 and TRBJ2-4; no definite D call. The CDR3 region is CASSFGGVAKTIQYF. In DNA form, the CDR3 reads TGTGCCAGCAGTTTTGGCGGCGTAGCCAAAACTATTCAGTACTTC. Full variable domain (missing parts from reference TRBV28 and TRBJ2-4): DVKVTQSSRYLVKRTGEKVFLECVQDMDHENMFWYRQDPGLGLRLIYFSYDVKMKEKGDIPEGYSVSREKKERFSLILESASTNQTSMYLCASSFGGVAKTIQYFGAGTRLSVL.